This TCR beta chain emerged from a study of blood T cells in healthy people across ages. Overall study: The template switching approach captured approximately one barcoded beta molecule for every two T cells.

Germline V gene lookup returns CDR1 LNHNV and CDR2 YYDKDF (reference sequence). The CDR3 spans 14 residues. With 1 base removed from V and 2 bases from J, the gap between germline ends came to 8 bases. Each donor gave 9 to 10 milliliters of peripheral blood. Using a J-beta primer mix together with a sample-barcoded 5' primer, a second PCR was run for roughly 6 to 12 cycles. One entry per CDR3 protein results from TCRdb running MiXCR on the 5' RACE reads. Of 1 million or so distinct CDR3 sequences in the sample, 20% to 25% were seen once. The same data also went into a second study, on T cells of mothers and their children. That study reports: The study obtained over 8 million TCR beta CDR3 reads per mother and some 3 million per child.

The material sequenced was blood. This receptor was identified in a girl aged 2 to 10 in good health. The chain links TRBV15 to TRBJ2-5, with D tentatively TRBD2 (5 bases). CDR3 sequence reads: CATSRAGEQETQYF. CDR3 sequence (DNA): TGTGCCACCAGCAGAGCCGGGGAACAAGAGACCCAGTACTTC.